The 21 T cell receptor beta chains below were found in one sample sequenced in a study of post-analysis software for immune sequencing data. The antigens these receptors bind are not known. Overall study results and limits: Patients carried roughly 5 TRBV segments more frequently than controls did, and TRBV5-6, TRBV5-1 and TRBV20-1 were among them.

Carried by the TCR beta cDNA libraries were unique molecular identifiers. MiXCR, applied by TCRdb to the PCR reads, yields one record per CDR3 protein. The table records roughly 620,000 distinct CDR3 sequences, around 47% of them present only once. Sequenced sample: blood. The receptors shown here come from a girl aged 10-17 years with multiple sclerosis.

The chain couples TRBV16 to TRBJ2-1, with 9 bases fitting TRBD1. J was trimmed by 5 bases and V by 1 base; bases with no gene match: 12. The CDR3 has 18 residues. Germline CDR1 is KGHSY and CDR2 is FQNENV. The CDR3 DNA reads TGTGCCAGCAGCCAATGGAGGACCGGGACAGGGCCTAACAATGAGCAGTTCTTC. This codes for CASSQWRTGTGPNNEQFF.

This chain uses TRBV24-1 with TRBJ1-2; D possibly corresponds to TRBD1 (6 bases). This CDR3 contains 14 residues. Looked up from germline, CDR1 is KGHDR and CDR2 is SFDVKD. With 3 bases removed from V and 4 bases from J, the gap between germline ends came to 11 bases. The CDR3 DNA follows: TGTGCCACCAGTGATGGGGGGGCCTCCTATGGCTACACCTTC. Amino acids: CATSDGGASYGYTF.

This clonotype was seen only a few times. The rearrangement joins TRBV7-2 to TRBJ2-5; D perhaps matches TRBD1 (7 bases). From germline, CDR1 is SGHTA and CDR2 FQGNSA. V lost 1 base and J lost 10, with 10 bases in between. The CDR3 has 12 residues. The chain's CDR3 is CASSLGGTDQYF. CDR3 coding DNA: TGTGCCAGCAGCTTAGGCGGGACAGACCAGTACTTC. Looking up the rest from reference TRBV7-2 and TRBJ2-5 gives the full variable domain: GAGVSQSPSNKVTEKGKDVELRCDPISGHTALYWYRQSLGQGLEFLIYFQGNSAPDKSGLPSDRFSAERTGGSVSTLTIQRTQQEDSAVYLCASSLGGTDQYFGPGTRLLVL.

The rearrangement joins TRBV25-1 to TRBJ2-4, with D possibly being TRBD1 or TRBD2 (5 bases each). The J call may be faulty, since TRBJ2-5 better matches the DNA end. The CDR3 runs to 16 residues. Germline values: CDR1 MGHDK, CDR2 SYGVNS. The CDR3 loop reads CASSESPGRKKETQYF. CDR3 bases: TGTGCCAGCAGTGAGTCCCCGGGACGGAAGAAGGAGACCCAGTACTTC.

The rearrangement links TRBV10-3 to TRBJ1-6; the match to TRBD1 covers 7 bases. Germline loops: CDR1 ENHRY, CDR2 SYGVKD. The CDR3 totals 15 residues. V shed 4 bases and J 10 bases; nucleotides not matched to a gene: 10. In DNA form, the CDR3 reads TGTGCCATCAGTGGGGGACAGCCCCAAGACTCACCCCTCCACTTT. Protein product: CAISGGQPQDSPLHF.

In this sample, this clonotype turned up a few times. In nucleotides, the CDR3 is TGTGCCAGCAGCGCTACAGGGGGCGGACAGCCCCAGCATTTT. Its translation: CASSATGGGQPQHF. V is TRBV7-6 and J is TRBJ1-5; TRBD1 agrees at 9 bases. CDR3 length: 14 amino acids. Germline V gives CDR1 SGHVS, CDR2 FNYEAQ. V trimming: 5 bases; J trimming: 7 bases; junction bases outside the gene matches: 6.

This clonotype came up a few times. The V and J genes are TRBV11-2 and TRBJ1-4; D remains ambiguous. The germline V and J ends were trimmed by 4 bases and 0 bases, with 18 bases remaining between them. The CDR3 is 18 amino acids. Germline V gene lookup returns CDR1 SGHAT and CDR2 FQNNGV. In nucleotides, the CDR3 is TGTGCCAGCAGCTCCTTACCTATGGACGGTTCAACTAATGAAAAACTGTTTTTT. Amino acids: CASSSLPMDGSTNEKLFF. Using reference TRBV11-2 and TRBJ1-4 for the parts outside the CDR3, the full variable domain is EAGVAQSPRYKIIEKRQSVAFWCNPISGHATLYWYQQILGQGPKLLIQFQNNGVVDDSQLPKDRFSAERLKGVDSTLKIQPAKLEDSAVYLCASSSLPMDGSTNEKLFFGSGTQLSVL.

As concerns this clonotype: This may arise from a read error, as a much more abundant clone is one base away. V usage is TRBV6-6 and J usage is TRBJ1-4; D unclear. The germline V gene has CDR1 MNHNY and CDR2 SVGAGI (reference sequence). The CDR3 runs to 14 residues. The CDR3 DNA is TGTGCCAGCAGTTCTCACGCAACTAGTGAAAAACTGTTTTTT. Translating it yields CASSSHATSEKLFF.

This clonotype was found a few times. The rearrangement links TRBV12-3 or TRBV12-4 to TRBJ2-5; 10 bases align to TRBD2. The CDR3 has 16 amino acids. V was clipped by 1 base and J by 11 bases; unmatched bases: 13. The CDR3 here is CASSLEGLAGVYEQYF. The CDR3 DNA reads TGTGCCAGCAGTTTAGAAGGGCTAGCGGGAGTGTATGAGCAGTACTTC.

This chain connects TRBV30 to TRBJ1-6; weak D call: TRBD1 (6 bases). CDR3 length equals 15 residues. Deletions cut 8 bases from V and 6 bases from J, with 20 bases between. Germline loops: CDR1 GTSNPN, CDR2 SVGIG (reference sequence). The CDR3 is CAQGAGARLNSPLHF. The CDR3 nucleotides are TGTGCCCAAGGGGCAGGGGCCAGACTTAATTCACCCCTCCACTTT.

This clonotype was seen many times. An end of the junction does not agree with germline; a read error may underlie this. The gene calls are TRBV5-1 and TRBJ2-7; no definite D call. The CDR3 sequence is 11 residues long. In germline, CDR1 is SGHRS, CDR2 YFSETQ. The CDR3 here is CASSLYYEQYF. The CDR3 bases are TGTGCCAGCAGCTTATACTACGAGCAGTACTTC.

This chain connects TRBV5-1 to TRBJ2-3; possibly TRBD1 or TRBD2 for D (5 bases each). V was cut by 0 bases and J by 4 bases, with 12 bases left in between. There are 15 residues in the CDR3. CDR1 is SGHRS and CDR2 is YFSETQ in the germline V gene. Written as DNA, the CDR3 is TGCGCCAGCAGCTTGGCGGGGCCCCCTCCAGATACGCAGTATTTT. Translated: CASSLAGPPPDTQYF.

The V call is TRBV20-1, the J call TRBJ2-1, with 7 positions matching TRBD2. The J segment lost 2 bases and the V segment lost 3 bases, leaving 7 bases of the junction unmatched. In germline, CDR1 is DFQATT, CDR2 SNEGSKA (reference sequence). The length of the CDR3 is 15 residues. The CDR3 DNA sequence: TGCAGTGCTAGGGAGCCTGGGGGGGCCTACAATGAGCAGTTCTTC. It codes for CSAREPGGAYNEQFF.

The J gene is TRBJ2-7, the V gene TRBV20-1; 7 bases are shared with TRBD1. Germline V gene sequence: CDR1 DFQATT, CDR2 SNEGSKA (reference sequence). V shed 8 bases, J shed 4 bases, and the junction held 14 bases outside the gene matches. The CDR3 runs to 14 residues. The CDR3 coding sequence is TGCAGTCTGTCGGAAGGGGGCGCGAGGTACGAGCAGTACTTC. It codes for CSLSEGGARYEQYF.

The chain carries TRBV6-2 or TRBV6-3 and TRBJ2-7; maybe TRBD2 (6 bases). The germline V and J ends were trimmed by 0 bases and 7 bases, with 19 bases remaining between them. Germline assignment: CDR1 MNHEY and CDR2 SVGEGT. CDR3 length: 16 amino acids. In DNA form, the CDR3 reads TGTGCCAGCAGTTACTCGAGGTCGAGGAGGGTCGGGGAGCAGTACTTC. Protein product: CASSYSRSRRVGEQYF.

The rearrangement uses TRBV5-1 and TRBJ2-3, with no clear D. V lost 0 bases to trimming and J lost 4 bases, with 9 bases between them. The CDR3 sequence is 14 residues long. CDR1 is SGHRS and CDR2 is YFSETQ in the germline V gene. DNA for the CDR3: TGCGCCAGCAGCTTGGACGTCGGACCAGATACGCAGTATTTT. Amino acid sequence: CASSLDVGPDTQYF.

The sample holds one count of this clonotype. The rearrangement links TRBV7-3 to TRBJ2-7; D possibly matches TRBD1 or TRBD2 (5 bases each). CDR1 is SGHTA and CDR2 is FQGTGA in the germline V gene. CDR3 length: 14 amino acids. Trimming pared 0 bases from V and 6 bases from J, leaving 12 bases between. The CDR3 region has the DNA TGTGCCAGCAGCTTAACGGTGGGGGAAGGCGAGCAGTACTTC. This codes for CASSLTVGEGEQYF.

This clonotype was observed a few times. The V gene is TRBV5-5, the J gene TRBJ2-5, with 7 nucleotides matching TRBD2. V shed 6 bases, J shed 11 bases, and the junction held 22 bases outside the gene matches. CDR1 and CDR2 from the germline V gene are SGHKS and YYEKEE (reference sequence). The CDR3 has 16 amino acids. This chain's CDR3 is CASTRFLGGLYNEQYF. In DNA, the CDR3 is TGTGCCAGCACTCGATTTTTGGGGGGACTATACAATGAGCAGTACTTC.

The rearrangement links TRBV12-3 or TRBV12-4 to TRBJ2-2, with TRBD2 matching 8 bases. This CDR3 region has 16 residues. Trimming cost V 5 bases and J 1 base; bases outside gene matches: 6. The CDR3 reads CASSLSGKGNTGELFF. The CDR3 DNA reads TGTGCCAGCAGTCTTAGCGGGAAGGGGAACACCGGGGAGCTGTTTTTT.

The V gene is TRBV29-1, the J gene TRBJ2-5, with 9 bases that match TRBD2. The V gene end was trimmed by 1 base and the J gene end by 11 bases; junction bases not matched to a gene: 11. Germline lookup yields CDR1 SQVTM and CDR2 ANQGSEA. This CDR3 is built from 14 residues. CDR3 region: CSVEVGASGNSQYF. DNA for the CDR3: TGCAGCGTTGAAGTGGGAGCTAGCGGGAACTCGCAGTACTTC.

In this sample, this clonotype turned up a few times. The rearrangement uses TRBV7-9 and TRBJ1-2; 11 bases fit TRBD1. The CDR3 covers 15 residues. Germline V gene lookup returns CDR1 SEHNR and CDR2 FQNEAQ (reference sequence). V trimming: 5 bases; J trimming: 5 bases; junction bases outside the gene matches: 7. CDR3 DNA: TGTGCCAGCAGCGCACAAGGGACAGGGGGTTATGGCTACACCTTC. Translated: CASSAQGTGGYGYTF.